This T cell receptor beta chain was identified in a study of blood T cell repertoires in COVID-19. In the study overall: T cells, B-cell-depleted T cells, or PBMCs provided the cDNA or gDNA that served as material.

Generated by immunoSEQ multiplex PCR, the TCRdb table keeps only in-frame clones and is missing some. The sample includes 200,000 to 250,000 clones, around 86% of them seen just once. Participants spanned ages about 18 to 90 years and resided in fewer than 30 US areas. Participant-reported clinical history was the basis for cohort assignment. Germline CDR1 is LNHDA and CDR2 is SQIVND (reference sequence). Germline trimming cut 6 bases from V and 0 bases from J; bases unmatched to any gene: 2. The CDR3 contains 14 residues. The V and J genes are TRBV19 and TRBJ2-1; 7 bases agree with TRBD1. Sequenced material: PBMCs or T cells enriched from blood (not recorded which). The sequence came from a man under 40 in a cohort exposed to, infected with or recovered from COVID-19 (not recorded which). The CDR3: CASSQGDSYNEQFF. The CDR3 nucleotides are TGTGCCAGTAGCCAGGGGGACTCCTACAATGAGCAGTTCTTC.